These 12 T cell receptor beta chains were all obtained from the same sample, sequenced in a study of early T cells in non-severe SARS-CoV-2 infection. TCRdb itself ran the 5' RACE reads through MiXCR, one entry per CDR3 protein. The sample consists of 60,000 or so distinct CDR3 sequences, 10% to 11% of them appearing once. Sequenced material: whole blood. These receptors were obtained from an adult who was a healthcare worker with PCR-confirmed SARS-CoV-2 infection or an uninfected control (not recorded which).

This clonotype was counted ten times or more. The chain carries TRBV4-3 and TRBJ2-7; 8 bases are a match to TRBD1. The CDR3 has 15 residues. CDR1 and CDR2 (germline): LGHNA, YSLEER. The V and J ends lost 4 bases and 0 bases, in that order; junction bases with no gene match: 5. As DNA, the CDR3 is TGCGCCAGCAGCCTAGGACAGGGACGCTCCTACGAGCAGTACTTC. Translated, it gives CASSLGQGRSYEQYF.

This clonotype was seen at least ten times. This chain links TRBV9 with TRBJ1-6; D gene uncertain. The CDR3 loop spans 16 amino acids. Trimming stripped 3 bases from V and 7 bases from J, with 17 bases between. Germline CDR1 is SGDLS and CDR2 is YYNGEE. CDR3 residues: CASSARTYPGNSPLHF. CDR3 in DNA: TGTGCCAGCAGCGCCCGTACCTATCCCGGCAATTCACCCCTCCACTTT.

This clonotype was detected many times. The chain combines TRBV29-1 with TRBJ1-1; D unclear. The CDR3 totals 8 residues. Germline-derived CDR1 and CDR2 are SQVTM and ANQGSEA. Between the trimmed V and J ends, which lost 7 bases and 8 bases, there was a span of 5 bases. Here the CDR3 reads CSATEAFF. The CDR3 nucleotides read TGCAGCGCGACCGAAGCTTTCTTT.

This clonotype was seen a handful of times. The chain has TRBV20-1 and TRBJ2-3; D is unresolved. The germline V gene has CDR1 DFQATT and CDR2 SNEGSKA (reference sequence). V gave up 2 bases and J gave up 3 bases, with 9 bases separating them. The length of the CDR3 is 13 residues. The CDR3 is CSARIVGTDTQYF. CDR3 in DNA: TGCAGTGCTAGAATAGTGGGGACAGATACGCAGTATTTT.

The sample holds many counts of this clonotype. The rearrangement links TRBV21-1 to TRBJ1-5. TRBV21-1 has pseudogene status. The CDR3 is 13 amino acids. The CDR3 nucleotides read TGTGCCAGCAGCAAAAAGTTGCTCCAGCCCCAGCATTTT. Residues: CASSKKLLQPQHF.

This clonotype was detected only once. The rearrangement joins TRBV5-1 to TRBJ2-3; D possibly corresponds to TRBD1 (5 bases). From germline, CDR1 is SGHRS and CDR2 YFSETQ. V was cut by 2 bases and J by 2 bases, with 9 bases left in between. The CDR3 covers 14 residues. For the CDR3, the DNA is TGCGCCAGCAGCTTTTCAGGGTTCACAGATACGCAGTATTTT. This encodes CASSFSGFTDTQYF. Filled out from reference TRBV5-1 and TRBJ2-3, the complete variable domain reads KAGVTQTPRYLIKTRGQQVTLSCSPISGHRSVSWYQQTPGQGLQFLFEYFSETQRNKGNFPGRFSGRQFSNSRSEMNVSTLELGDSALYLCASSFSGFTDTQYFGPGTRLTVL.

This clonotype was observed many times. CDR3 DNA: TGCGCCAGCAGCGAGGGGGCGGGTTTGGGGTTCGAGCAGTACTTC. It specifies CASSEGAGLGFEQYF. V usage is TRBV10-2 and J usage is TRBJ2-7; 7 bases are shared with TRBD1. With V trimmed by 6 bases and J by 6 bases, 14 bases remained unmatched. There are 15 residues in the CDR3. Germline CDR1 and CDR2: WSHSY and SAAADI.

This clonotype was counted many times. The J gene is TRBJ1-1, the V gene TRBV5-1; the D gene is possibly TRBD1 (6 bases). CDR1 and CDR2 from the germline V gene are SGHRS and YFSETQ. The CDR3 covers 13 residues. With 2 bases removed from V and 8 bases from J, the gap between germline ends came to 13 bases. The CDR3 loop reads CASSLHTGTEAFF. CDR3 in DNA: TGCGCCAGCAGCTTACATACCGGGACAGAAGCTTTCTTT.

This clonotype came up many times. This chain connects TRBV7-9 to TRBJ2-3, with 11 bases matching TRBD2. Trimming at V came to 6 bases and at J to 2 bases, leaving 16 bases not matched to a gene. CDR3 length: 19 residues. Germline V gene sequence: CDR1 SEHNR, CDR2 FQNEAQ (reference sequence). The CDR3 region has the DNA TGTGCCAGCAGACCCGGACTAGCGGGTGAACGGCAGATCACAGATACGCAGTATTTT. Translation: CASRPGLAGERQITDTQYF.

This clonotype was counted at least ten times. CDR3 bases: TGCGCCAGCAGCTCTGGACTAGCGGAGGGAGAGACCCAGTACTTC. Protein product: CASSSGLAEGETQYF. The V and J genes are TRBV5-1 and TRBJ2-5; TRBD2 aligns across 10 bases. V gave up 3 bases and J gave up 4 bases; unmatched junction bases: 6. The CDR3 contains 15 residues. The germline CDR1 and CDR2 sequences are SGHRS and YFSETQ.

Ten or more counts support this clonotype. The V and J genes are TRBV12-3 or TRBV12-4 and TRBJ2-4, with 10 positions matching TRBD1. The trim removed 5 bases at V and 0 bases at J, leaving 13 bases unmatched. CDR3 length: 19 residues. This CDR3 is CASSLLDRGHIGAKNIQYF. The CDR3 DNA reads as TGTGCCAGCAGTCTACTTGACAGGGGGCATATCGGAGCCAAAAACATTCAGTACTTC.

The V and J genes are TRBV10-2 and TRBJ2-1; weak D call: TRBD1 (6 bases). The V gene lost 3 bases and the J gene lost 0 bases, with 9 bases spanning the gap. The CDR3 is 15 residues long. Germline V lookup: CDR1 WSHSY, CDR2 SAAADI. CDR3 nucleotide sequence: TGCGCCAGCAGTGAAGACAGGAGCTCCTACAATGAGCAGTTCTTC. Residues: CASSEDRSSYNEQFF.